This TCR beta chain was captured by sequencing in a study of regulatory T cells in long-lasting Graves disease. This clonotype was seen once. As yet, its antigen is unknown. Library construction for TCR beta used iRepertoire HTBI primers and Arm-PCR of CDR3 regions. Using its own MiXCR run on the multiplex PCR reads, TCRdb lists one record per CDR3 protein. In the table there are approximately 400,000 distinct CDR3 sequences, about a sixth of which are singletons. General observations from the study: There were preferences for TRBV28, TRBJ1-2 and TRBJ2-5 in persistent disease.

Time point described: newly diagnosed GD, antithyroid drugs for less than 3 months. Scientists built the TCR library using RNA that was extracted from PBMCs. The CDR3 has 14 residues. With V trimmed by 7 bases and J by 2 bases, 4 bases remained unmatched. This clonotype was obtained from a female donor with Graves disease. The chain carries TRBV12-3 or TRBV12-4 and TRBJ2-7, with TRBD2 identical over 11 bases. Material: peripheral blood mononuclear cells (PBMCs), obtained at new diagnosis, from a patient treated with antithyroid drugs. CDR3 residues: CASKLAGETYEQYF. The CDR3 nucleotides are TGTGCCAGCAAACTAGCGGGAGAAACCTACGAGCAGTACTTC.